This entry describes one TCR beta chain. The CDR3 loop spans 14 amino acids. Germline lookup yields CDR1 MRHNA and CDR2 SNTAGT. Trimming removed 3 bases at V and 7 bases at J, with 10 bases between. This sample stems from a study of control samples from healthy donors and cancer patients. The table came from immunoSEQ multiplex PCR; TCRdb's copy has only in-frame clones and leaves some out. The sample holds 60,000 to 75,000 clones, over 70% seen once. V usage is TRBV6-4 and J usage is TRBJ1-6; perhaps TRBD1 as D (6 bases). The receptor comes from a man between 50 and 59 years old in good health. Sequenced sample: blood. CDR3 bases: TGTGCCAGCAGTGAGTACGGGGGCAATTCACCCCTCCACTTT. Amino acids: CASSEYGGNSPLHF.